This T cell receptor (beta chain) stems from a study of T cells in Graves' hyperthyroidism and ophthalmopathy. Study-wide findings and caveats: Blood also contained most expanded thyroid clonotypes above 0.001.

This clonotype was detected a few times. Its antigen is currently unknown. The germline V gene encodes CDR1 SGHVS and CDR2 FNYEAQ. Unmatched junction bases numbered 7, after V lost 1 base and J lost 11 bases. CDR3 length: 14 residues. The source material, RNA transcripts, was used to amplify TCR beta CDR3 regions. When the TCR CDR3 underwent first-round RT-PCR, the HTBI primer set was used. One entry per CDR3 protein, called by TCRdb with MiXCR from the multiplex PCR reads. The sample has about 600,000 distinct CDR3 sequences, around 15% seen once. In making diagnoses, clinical symptoms, serum thyroxine and TRAb, thyroid ultrasound and orbital computed tomography were all used.

This sequence joins TRBV7-6 and TRBJ2-1; 8 bases fit TRBD2. The sequenced material came from blood. The TCR was taken from a woman aged 45-60 years with Graves' ophthalmopathy. CDR3 DNA sequence: TGTGCCAGCAGCTTAGGTAGCGGGAAGGGAAAGCAGTTCTTC. Residues: CASSLGSGKGKQFF.